This T cell receptor beta chain originates from a study of T-cell memory formation after mild COVID-19 (dated by TCRdb to the early 2020s). General notes on the study: TCR sequence clusters from the two donors were found to be largely donor specific. Longitudinal TCRalpha and TCRbeta repertoire sequencing tracked T-cell clones expanding and contracting after mild COVID-19 in a couple of donors. Two young, previously healthy adult volunteers made up the cohort, one male and one female.

Reading from cysteine to phenylalanine, the CDR3 counts 14 amino acids. Only the CDR3 DNA stays, 42 bases, in frame from base 1. The germline V gene encodes CDR1 SGHRS and CDR2 YFSETQ. Trimming removed 1 base from V and 5 bases from J, leaving 12 bases between the germline ends. Ficoll-Paque density gradient centrifugation was the method used to isolate PBMCs. The instrument given in TCRdb is Illumina NovaSeq 6000. TCRalpha and TCRbeta cDNA libraries were constructed by 5'RACE with constant-segment primers, with sample barcodes and unique molecular identifiers being introduced. RNA was extracted from every sample with Trizol reagent. Amplification of the libraries took two PCR steps, and the second step added a second sample barcode plus Illumina TruSeq adapters. The libraries were sequenced on an Illumina NovaSeq using 2 x 150 bp paired-end reads. The paper's data handling went like this. With migec v1.2.7, reads were demultiplexed and then collapsed into UMI-guided consensus sequences. Using mixcr v2.1.11, UMI consensuses were aligned to TRA and TRB V and J templates and then assembled into clonotypes. Clonotypes were classified as expanded or contracted when called significant by both edgeR and NoisET, with noise models trained on biological replicates. For edgeR calls, the cutoffs were a false discovery rate-adjusted p below 0.01 and a log2 fold-change threshold of 1. PCA with hierarchical clustering of max-normalized trajectories of the 1000 most abundant clonotypes was used as exploratory dynamics analysis. Separately sequenced CD4+ and CD8+ repertoires were used to assign the CD4 or CD8 phenotype of responding clones. The public sequencing data were trimmed at Q25 with fastp and processed into clonotypes with MiXCR by TCRdb, which kept only in-frame beta chains. For every CDR3 protein sequence, its rows merge into one entry that carries the most common genes and DNA. The authors' filters were not applied to this entry. The sample records fewer than 350,000 distinct CDR3 sequences, about 20% of which are singletons. The biggest ten clones account for 20% to 25% of the sample.

The sample holds a few counts of this clonotype. No cognate antigen has been identified for it. Base qualities are not recorded, but no much larger clone differs from it by a single base. Broader findings and caveats from the paper: The second-wave clones that peaked on day 37 were not confirmed to be SARS-CoV-2 specific. Contracting CD4+ clones were found mainly in CM and EM memory subsets, while CD8+ clones were enriched in EMRA. Clones that contracted from day 15 to 85 showed balanced CD4/CD8 phenotypes, whereas a second wave of clones that expanded from day 15 to 37 leaned towards CD4+. The detection of some responding clones in pre-infection memory suggests that pre-existing cross-reactive memory T cells joined the SARS-CoV-2 response. The study included only two mild cases, and larger cohorts that include severe cases with pre-infection samples were judged to be necessary.

Sequenced: PBMCs or a T cell subset sorted from them (not recorded which). The sequence is built from TRBV5-1 and TRBJ2-5; the D match is possibly TRBD1 or TRBD2, with 5 bases aligned in each. This receptor was obtained from a man between 18 and 35 years old who had mild COVID-19 (a few samples of this study predate the infection). The sample titles of this study are shuffled in the database, so cell type and time point are left out; the donor was told from shared clones. The DNA sequence is TGCGCCAGCAGCTTGTTATGGGGGTTTGAGACCCAGTACTTC. Translated, it reads CASSLLWGFETQYF. With the portions outside the CDR3 filled from the reference TRBV5-1 and TRBJ2-5 genes, the complete variable region becomes KAGVTQTPRYLIKTRGQQVTLSCSPISGHRSVSWYQQTPGQGLQFLFEYFSETQRNKGNFPGRFSGRQFSNSRSEMNVSTLELGDSALYLCASSLLWGFETQYFGPGTRLLVL.